Sequencing of this TCR beta chain was carried out in a study of blood T cells in healthy people across ages (dated by TCRdb to the mid-2010s). Regarding the research as a whole: Template switching captured roughly one uniquely barcoded TCR beta cDNA molecule per two T cells in model experiments. Donors of different ages were randomly distributed across sequencing lanes to avoid experimental bias. Two additional independent replicas of 1 million unique cDNA reads from the same blood draw were analyzed for two donors (one aged 18 to 30 and one aged 80 or older). To track age-related changes in TCR beta repertoire diversity, the study relied on deep sequencing normalized with unique cDNA molecular identifiers. Donors were grouped into four age groups: young (average about 15 years), middle-aged (under 40), aged (roughly 62) and long-lived (approximately 81). Paper-wide results and their limitations: Total diversity estimates from one million sequenced T cells were considered lower bounds and underestimates. There was a strong correlation between observed TCR beta diversity and the percentage of naive T cells measured by flow cytometry. Observed TCR beta diversity per million T cells fell roughly linearly with age, and a significant reduction was already apparent by age roughly 40. Conclusive comparison of naive and antigen-experienced compartments was prevented by the profiling of bulk unsorted PBMCs. The long-lived group showed more naive CD4+ T cells, fewer expanded clones and increased TCR diversity than the aged group, suggesting age selection. Donor CMV infection status was unknown, potentially confounding age-related changes in expanded clonotypes.

Regarding this clonotype: There is no known antigen for this receptor. No per-base quality is available; no much larger clone lies one base away.

Donors were a few dozen systemically healthy Caucasian individuals from Russia aged roughly 6 to 100 years. Each donor gave roughly 9.5 milliliters of peripheral blood, collected into EDTA-treated Vacutainer tubes. Ficoll-Paque density-gradient centrifugation was used to isolate PBMCs, with at least 7 million obtained per sample. Trizol reagent was used to extract total RNA from the PBMCs, yielding at least 6 micrograms per sample. For every donor, an aliquot of PBMCs went through flow cytometry to measure the percentages of naive CD45RAhigh/CD27high T cells. Preparation of the library involved 5' RACE. The listed sequencing device is Illumina HiSeq 2500. A second PCR of roughly 7 to 12 cycles was performed with a sample-barcoded 5' primer and a J-beta primer mix. Each TCR beta cDNA molecule received a unique molecular identifier from a template-switch 5' adaptor carrying 12 random nucleotides. Each sample yielded at least 2.5 million CDR3-containing paired-end reads. First-strand cDNA was synthesized from all RNA with the Mint cDNA synthesis kit, primed by a TRBC-specific oligonucleotide. Following uracil-DNA glycosylase treatment, all cDNA underwent a first 18-cycle PCR with the universal primers M1SS and BC2_uni_R. The original pipeline was this. For normalization, 1 million high-quality reads were randomly selected from each sample, with every read carrying a distinct molecular identifier. Instead of being binned into consensus sequences, reads with shared molecular identifiers were discarded. MiTCR, run with a Q25 quality threshold and the strictest error-elimination algorithm, handled CDR3 identification, clonotype clustering and error correction. A nonparametric unseen species model with Euler transformation was used to estimate lower-bound total TCR beta diversity. Using fastp at Q25 and MiXCR, TCRdb reprocessed the public reads and kept productive beta chains. Rows matching on CDR3 protein sequence are summarized as one entry with the most common DNA and genes. TCRdb assigned the V and J calls; the authors' analysis was not used. The table for this sample lists about 1.8 million distinct CDR3 sequences; roughly 50% of them were counted only once. 2.1% of the sample is taken by the ten largest.

In the germline V gene, CDR1 corresponds to SQVTM and CDR2 to ANQGSEA. There are 12 amino acids in the CDR3, from cysteine to phenylalanine inclusive. Here the CDR3 DNA is all that survives: 36 bases in frame from base 1. Deletion took 7 bases off V and 0 bases off J, with a span of 9 bases between the germline ends. The chain uses TRBV29-1 and TRBJ1-1, with TRBD1 as a weak D call on 6 bases. The sequence came from a woman aged 40 to 55 in good health. Source material: blood. DNA sequence: TGCAGCGGGGGGGGCATGAACACTGAAGCTTTCTTT. Its translation is CSGGGMNTEAFF.